The rows below give T cell receptor beta chains drawn from one sample of a study of regulatory T cells in long-lasting Graves disease. TCRdb itself ran the multiplex PCR reads through MiXCR, one entry per CDR3 protein. The top ten clones hold around 12% of a sample with 450,000 or so distinct CDR3 sequences, less than 25% of them seen once. The sequencing here drew on peripheral blood mononuclear cells (PBMCs), taken when the disease was refractory, from a patient treated with antithyroid drugs. Every receptor here comes from a female donor with Graves disease. CDR3s include the opening cysteine and the closing phenylalanine or tryptophan. The order of the fields is CDR3 DNA, CDR3 protein, D gene, clone size, J gene, CDR3 length, V gene. D genes are given only for firm matches. Size values are once, few and many counts, or a class for expanded clones, and some rows have none.

CDR3 DNA: TGCGCCAGCAGCCAAGGACTAGCGTCAAACAATGAGCAGTTCTTC
CDR3 protein: CASSQGLASNNEQFF
D gene: TRBD2
clone size: NA
J gene: TRBJ2-1
CDR3 length: 15
V gene: TRBV5-1

CDR3 DNA: TGCGCCAGCAGCTTGTTCAGTTTGAACACTGAAGCTTTCTTT
CDR3 protein: CASSLFSLNTEAFF
D gene: NA
clone size: NA
J gene: TRBJ1-1
CDR3 length: 14
V gene: TRBV5-1

CDR3 DNA: TGTGCCTTCCCGGAAGGGGGTAATGAAAAACTGTTTTTT
CDR3 protein: CAFPEGGNEKLFF
D gene: NA
clone size: NA
J gene: TRBJ1-4
CDR3 length: 13
V gene: TRBV7-9

CDR3 DNA: TGTGCCAGCACCCTACTCAATGAGCAGTTCTTC
CDR3 protein: CASTLLNEQFF
D gene: NA
clone size: many
J gene: TRBJ2-1
CDR3 length: 11
V gene: TRBV2

CDR3 DNA: TGTGCCAGCCGTACGGGGGACTCCTATAATTCACCCCTCCACTTT
CDR3 protein: CASRTGDSYNSPLHF
D gene: NA
clone size: many
J gene: TRBJ1-6
CDR3 length: 15
V gene: TRBV2

CDR3 DNA: TGTGCCAGCACGCCGGGCCCTGGGGCAGCTCCAACGACCTTC
CDR3 protein: CASTPGPGAAPTTF
D gene: NA
clone size: few
J gene: TRBJ2-5
CDR3 length: 14
V gene: TRBV6-1

CDR3 DNA: TGCGCCAGCAGCTTGGAGGGCTATGGCTACACCTTC
CDR3 protein: CASSLEGYGYTF
D gene: NA
clone size: many
J gene: TRBJ1-2
CDR3 length: 12
V gene: TRBV13

CDR3 DNA: TGTGCCAGCAGTGAAAGGTACACCGGGGAGCTGTTTTTT
CDR3 protein: CASSERYTGELFF
D gene: NA
clone size: many
J gene: TRBJ2-2
CDR3 length: 13
V gene: TRBV2

CDR3 DNA: TGTGCCAGCAGTCCTGTTCTAAACACAGATACGCAGTATTTT
CDR3 protein: CASSPVLNTDTQYF
D gene: NA
clone size: NA
J gene: TRBJ2-3
CDR3 length: 14
V gene: TRBV12-3/TRBV12-4

CDR3 DNA: TGTGCCAGCAGCTTGGACAGGGGTCCTGGCTACACCTTC
CDR3 protein: CASSLDRGPGYTF
D gene: TRBD1
clone size: few
J gene: TRBJ1-2
CDR3 length: 13
V gene: TRBV11-3

CDR3 DNA: TGCGCCAGCAGCTTGCTAGCGGGGGACCCAACCGGGGAGCTGTTTTTT
CDR3 protein: CASSLLAGDPTGELFF
D gene: TRBD2
clone size: NA
J gene: TRBJ2-2
CDR3 length: 16
V gene: TRBV5-1

CDR3 DNA: TGTGCCAGCAGCTTACAGGGCGGCGGCGAGCAGTACTTC
CDR3 protein: CASSLQGGGEQYF
D gene: NA
clone size: NA
J gene: TRBJ2-7
CDR3 length: 13
V gene: TRBV7-9

CDR3 DNA: TGTGCCAGCAGCTTATACCCTAGAGGGGCCAAAAACATTCAGTACTTC
CDR3 protein: CASSLYPRGAKNIQYF
D gene: NA
clone size: many
J gene: TRBJ2-4
CDR3 length: 16
V gene: TRBV11-2

CDR3 DNA: TGTGCCAGCAGTTACTCGGTACTGACCGGGGAGCAGTACTTC
CDR3 protein: CASSYSVLTGEQYF
D gene: NA
clone size: few
J gene: TRBJ2-7
CDR3 length: 14
V gene: TRBV6-5

CDR3 DNA: TGTGCCAGCAGTTCCTACAGGGGGCACTCTGGAAACACCATATATTTT
CDR3 protein: CASSSYRGHSGNTIYF
D gene: TRBD1
clone size: few
J gene: TRBJ1-3
CDR3 length: 16
V gene: TRBV12-3/TRBV12-4

CDR3 DNA: TGTGCCAGCAGTTCAATCCCGGGACCGGGGTACGAGCAGTACTTC
CDR3 protein: CASSSIPGPGYEQYF
D gene: NA
clone size: many
J gene: TRBJ2-7
CDR3 length: 15
V gene: TRBV27

CDR3 DNA: TGTGCCAGCAGCTTAGGGGTGGAGCTGTTTTTT
CDR3 protein: CASSLGVELFF
D gene: NA
clone size: few
J gene: TRBJ2-2
CDR3 length: 11
V gene: TRBV11-3

CDR3 DNA: TGCAGTGCTCCCCCCGGGACAGGGTTTGGGGATACGCAGTATTTT
CDR3 protein: CSAPPGTGFGDTQYF
D gene: TRBD1
clone size: NA
J gene: TRBJ2-3
CDR3 length: 15
V gene: TRBV20-1

CDR3 DNA: TGTGCCAGCAGCTGGGGGGGGACAGGGATGATTTATGAAAAACTGTTTTTT
CDR3 protein: CASSWGGTGMIYEKLFF
D gene: TRBD1
clone size: once
J gene: TRBJ1-4
CDR3 length: 17
V gene: TRBV7-8

CDR3 DNA: TGTGCCAGCAGTTACTGGCTCGGGGCAGGCTACACCTTC
CDR3 protein: CASSYWLGAGYTF
D gene: NA
clone size: many
J gene: TRBJ1-2
CDR3 length: 13
V gene: TRBV6-5

CDR3 DNA: TGTGCCAGCAGCCCGGACAGGGAGGGCACTGAAGCTTTCTTT
CDR3 protein: CASSPDREGTEAFF
D gene: TRBD1
clone size: many
J gene: TRBJ1-1
CDR3 length: 14
V gene: TRBV7-2

CDR3 DNA: TGTGCCAGCATCCTTACATCCTGGTACAGTCACACCGGGGAGCTGTTTTTT
CDR3 protein: CASILTSWYSHTGELFF
D gene: NA
clone size: few
J gene: TRBJ2-2
CDR3 length: 17
V gene: TRBV12-3/TRBV12-4